These 30 T cell receptor beta chains came from one sample sequenced in a study of T-cell reconstitution after alpha-beta-depleted transplantation in children (dated by TCRdb to 2016 to 2018). The label giving this sample's treatment or condition can be read as: allogeneic hematopoietic cell transplantation with graft depleted of TCRalphabeta T cells and CD19 B cells. Library preparation employed PCR. Sequencing took place on an Illumina HiSeq 2500. TCR libraries were prepared with molecular barcoding, using unique molecular identifiers to normalize TCRbeta repertoire quantification. In TCRdb, the public reads were trimmed at Q25 with fastp and aligned with MiXCR, with productive beta chains retained. CDR3 protein duplicates are merged, each entry listing the most common genes and DNA. The sample contains about 98,000 distinct CDR3 sequences, under 25% of them found a single time. The ten most abundant clones make up over 20% of the sample.

The specimen comprised PBMCs, sampled before TCRalphabeta/CD19-depleted stem cell transplant. The receptors here all came from a boy between 2 and 15 years old with acute lymphoblastic leukemia, due to receive a stem cell transplant.

This clonotype showed up just a few times. This chain joins TRBV5-1 and TRBJ2-6; no definite D call. CDR1 is SGHRS, CDR2 YFSETQ, per germline. The CDR3 is 15 residues long. Trimming pared 6 bases from V and 4 bases from J, leaving 14 bases between. The chain's CDR3 is CASTPVPQGANVLTF. CDR3 in DNA: TGCGCCAGCACGCCTGTGCCTCAGGGGGCCAACGTCCTGACTTTC.

The rearrangement uses TRBV3-1 and TRBJ2-5, with TRBD2 identical over 7 bases. The length of the CDR3 is 15 residues. CDR1 is LGHDT and CDR2 is YNNKEL in the germline V gene (reference sequence). The ends lost 5 bases at V and 1 base at J; junction bases unmatched: 7. The CDR3 protein is CASSKSSGGQETQYF. The CDR3 DNA sequence: TGTGCCAGCAGCAAATCTAGCGGAGGCCAAGAGACCCAGTACTTC.

This clonotype appeared a few times. The chain is built from TRBV12-3 or TRBV12-4 and TRBJ2-3; 11 nucleotides line up with TRBD2. J gave up 6 bases and V 8 bases, and 13 bases lay outside the gene matches. The CDR3 sequence is 16 residues long. The CDR3 sequence is CASSTLGTSGEDTQYF. The CDR3, as DNA: TGTGCCAGCTCCACCTTGGGGACTAGCGGAGAGGATACGCAGTATTTT.

This clonotype was recorded a few times. The V call is TRBV29-1, the J call TRBJ2-3, with 9 bases matching TRBD2. Trimming removed 4 bases from V and 3 bases from J; junction bases left unmatched: 14. The germline V gene has CDR1 SQVTM and CDR2 ANQGSEA. The CDR3 is 17 amino acids. The CDR3 protein is CSVAGLTSGGATDTQYF. As DNA, the CDR3 is TGCAGCGTTGCAGGTCTGACTAGCGGAGGGGCTACAGATACGCAGTATTTT.

The J gene is TRBJ1-1, the V gene TRBV5-1, with D hard to call. Germline loops: CDR1 SGHRS, CDR2 YFSETQ. V was shortened by 3 bases and J by 2 bases, with 17 bases between the two germline ends. The CDR3 spans 16 residues. In DNA, the CDR3 is TGCGCCAGCAGCTACTCCGGGTTCAGTACAAACACTGAAGCTTTCTTT. The encoded protein is CASSYSGFSTNTEAFF.

This clonotype was found once. This chain links TRBV7-9 with TRBJ2-1; D is undetermined. Germline V gene sequence: CDR1 SEHNR, CDR2 FQNEAQ (reference sequence). The CDR3 spans 11 residues. V was cut by 4 bases and J by 5 bases, with 3 bases left in between. CDR3 DNA: TGTGCCAGCAGCTCGCACAATGAGCAGTTCTTC. This gives the protein CASSSHNEQFF.

This clonotype was counted between two and nine times. The gene calls are TRBV4-2 and TRBJ2-5; D possibly corresponds to TRBD2 (5 bases). The V gene's germline CDR1 is LGHNA and CDR2 YNFKEQ. With 4 bases removed from V and 1 base from J, the gap between germline ends came to 13 bases. The length of the CDR3 is 15 residues. For the CDR3, the DNA is TGTGCCAGCAGCCCTCGAGATAGCGTCCAAGAGACCCAGTACTTC. It specifies CASSPRDSVQETQYF.

In this sample, this clonotype turned up a few times. The chain combines TRBV20-1 with TRBJ2-5, with 11 nucleotides matching TRBD2. Germline V CDR1 and CDR2: DFQATT, SNEGSKA (reference sequence). V dropped 7 bases and J dropped 4; count of bases not matched to a gene: 8. This CDR3 is 14 amino acids long. The CDR3 is CSGDSGRGGETQYF. For the CDR3, the DNA is TGCAGTGGAGATAGCGGGAGGGGGGGAGAGACCCAGTACTTC.

The chain combines TRBV12-5 with TRBJ2-1, with 7 bases aligning to TRBD2. The CDR3 is 17 residues long. Germline V gene data show CDR1 as LGHNT and CDR2 as FRNRAP. V lost 2 bases, J lost 6 bases, and 13 bases stayed unmatched. DNA for the CDR3: TGTGCTAGTGGTTTGTGGCTAGCGGAGAACTTGGCCAATGAGCAGTTCTTC. It specifies CASGLWLAENLANEQFF.

This clonotype has a handful of counts. The chain couples TRBV5-1 to TRBJ2-7, with TRBD1 matching 7 bases. Germline V gene data show CDR1 as SGHRS and CDR2 as YFSETQ. The CDR3 totals 14 residues. The ends lost 1 base at V and 3 bases at J; junction bases unmatched: 4. In DNA, the CDR3 is TGCGCCAGCAGCTTGCAGGGGGACCTCTACGAGCAGTACTTC. This translates into CASSLQGDLYEQYF.

This clonotype came up many times. The chain has TRBV11-1 and TRBJ1-5, with a weak D call TRBD1 (5 bases). The CDR3 covers 13 residues. CDR1 and CDR2 (germline): SGHAT, FQDESV (reference sequence). V shed 8 bases and J shed 7 bases, with 15 bases lying between them. This chain's CDR3 is CASGLGDGQPQHF. DNA for the CDR3: TGTGCCAGCGGGCTTGGGGACGGGCAGCCCCAGCATTTT.

The gene calls are TRBV7-3 and TRBJ2-2, with TRBD1 matching 8 bases. The germline V gene has CDR1 SGHTA and CDR2 FQGTGA. V lost 3 bases to trimming and J lost 3 bases; unmatched junction nucleotides: 3. The CDR3 consists of 15 residues. CDR3 loop: CASSLTGEDTGELFF. For the CDR3, the DNA is TGTGCCAGCAGCTTGACAGGGGAGGACACCGGGGAGCTGTTTTTT.

This clonotype was counted a few times. This chain connects TRBV7-3 to TRBJ1-1; maybe TRBD1 (5 bases). This CDR3 has 13 amino acids. CDR1 and CDR2 (germline): SGHTA, FQGTGA. The V gene lost 5 bases and the J gene lost 7 bases, with 14 bases spanning the gap. In DNA form, the CDR3 reads TGTGCCAGCAGCCGGGATTGGGGCCGTGAAGCTTTCTTT. Its protein is CASSRDWGREAFF.

This chain connects TRBV6-2 or TRBV6-3 to TRBJ2-6; TRBD2 matches at 9 bases. This CDR3 comprises 12 residues. In germline, CDR1 is MNHEY, CDR2 SVGEGT. CDR3 DNA sequence: TGTGTTAGCGGGAGTGGGGCCAACGTCCTGACTTTC. It yields the protein CVSGSGANVLTF.

This clonotype was seen a handful of times. The gene calls are TRBV5-1 and TRBJ2-7; TRBD2 agrees at 13 bases. CDR1 SGHRS and CDR2 YFSETQ come from the germline V gene. This CDR3 is 15 amino acids long. The trim removed 4 bases at V and 2 bases at J, leaving 3 bases unmatched. CDR3 sequence: CASSITSGRAYEQYF. CDR3 sequence (DNA): TGCGCCAGCAGCATTACTAGCGGGAGGGCCTACGAGCAGTACTTC.

This clonotype came up a few times. The chain recombines TRBV28 with TRBJ1-3; D remains unclear. Germline V lookup: CDR1 MDHEN, CDR2 SYDVKM. The CDR3 sequence is 13 residues long. Between the trimmed V and J ends, which lost 6 bases and 0 bases, there was a span of 6 bases. CDR3 DNA sequence: TGTGCCAGCAGCTACTCCTCTGGAAACACCATATATTTT. It specifies CASSYSSGNTIYF.

This clonotype was found a few times. The chain is built from TRBV6-6 and TRBJ1-2; the D is unclear. V shed 4 bases and J shed 3 bases, with 3 bases lying between them. CDR1 and CDR2 from the germline V gene are MNHNY and SVGAGI (reference sequence). The CDR3 sequence is 11 residues long. CDR3 nucleotide sequence: TGTGCCAGCAGTTTCGACTATGGCTACACCTTC. It is translated as CASSFDYGYTF.

The V and J genes are TRBV6-5 and TRBJ1-2; 7 bases are shared with TRBD1. Losses at the gene ends were 2 bases for V and 3 bases for J; bases not matched to a gene: 3. Germline V gene lookup returns CDR1 MNHEY and CDR2 SVGAGI. The CDR3 length is 14 residues. Written as DNA, the CDR3 is TGTGCCAGCAGTTACCCCGGGACAGACTATGGCTACACCTTC. This translates into CASSYPGTDYGYTF.

Details on this clonotype: At one end the junction does not follow the germline gene, possibly because of a read error. The chain employs TRBV9 and TRBJ2-1; D gene uncertain. The CDR3 length is 17 residues. Germline lookup yields CDR1 SGDLS and CDR2 YYNGEE. The CDR3 sequence is CASIVADWTESYNEQFF. The CDR3 coding sequence is TGTGCCAGCATCGTAGCTGATTGGACGGAGTCCTACAATGAGCAGTTCTTC.

This clonotype has at least ten counts. The V and J genes are TRBV5-1 and TRBJ2-7, with 11 bases identical to TRBD2. CDR1 and CDR2 from the germline V gene are SGHRS and YFSETQ. The CDR3 is 17 amino acids. V trimming: 0 bases; J trimming: 6 bases; junction bases outside the gene matches: 11. The CDR3 nucleotides are TGCGCCAGCAGCTTGGCCGCAGGGACTAGCGGAGATGGCGAGCAGTACTTC. It specifies CASSLAAGTSGDGEQYF.

The V and J genes are TRBV19 and TRBJ1-5, with a weak D call TRBD1 (5 bases). This CDR3 is 18 amino acids long. Germline CDR1 and CDR2: LNHDA and SQIVND (reference sequence). Trimming stripped 7 bases from V and 2 bases from J, with 24 bases between. The CDR3 nucleotides read TGTGCCAGTACCGGATCCCGTGACAGTTTAATAGGCAATCAGCCCCAGCATTTT. The encoded protein is CASTGSRDSLIGNQPQHF. The full variable domain, rest sourced from reference TRBV19 and TRBJ1-5, is DGGITQSPKYLFRKEGQNVTLSCEQNLNHDAMYWYRQDPGQGLRLIYYSQIVNDFQKGDIAEGYSVSREKKESFPLTVTSAQKNPTAFYLCASTGSRDSLIGNQPQHFGDGTRLSIL.

CDR3 sequence: CASGARDSSYEQYF. CDR3 sequence (DNA): TGTGCCAGCGGAGCCCGGGACAGCTCCTACGAGCAGTACTTC. The rearrangement uses TRBV7-2 and TRBJ2-7; 7 positions agree with TRBD1. This CDR3 is 14 amino acids long. Trimming removed 8 bases from V and 0 bases from J; junction bases left unmatched: 7. Germline values: CDR1 SGHTA, CDR2 FQGNSA.

V usage is TRBV12-3 or TRBV12-4 and J usage is TRBJ2-1, with TRBD1 matching 10 bases. The CDR3 is made up of 15 amino acids. V was pared by 6 bases and J by 6 bases, with 8 bases of the junction left unmatched. The CDR3 sequence is CASRPPGQGSNEQFF. The CDR3 DNA follows: TGTGCCAGCAGGCCCCCGGGACAGGGGTCCAATGAGCAGTTCTTC.

V is TRBV28 and J is TRBJ1-4; tentative D call: TRBD1 (6 bases). The CDR3 totals 18 residues. In germline, CDR1 is MDHEN, CDR2 SYDVKM. Deletions cut 5 bases from V and 2 bases from J, with 21 bases between. CDR3 sequence: CASSPRPGAHGTNEKLFF. In nucleotides, the CDR3 is TGTGCCAGCAGTCCGCGTCCAGGGGCCCACGGGACTAATGAAAAACTGTTTTTT.

The rearrangement uses TRBV24-1 and TRBJ1-1, with D possibly TRBD1 on 5 matching bases. The CDR3 runs to 13 residues. The germline gives CDR1 KGHDR, CDR2 SFDVKD. V was clipped by 10 bases and J by 3 bases, with 14 bases between them. The chain's CDR3 is CATSQGTDTEAFF. The CDR3 nucleotides read TGTGCCACGTCCCAGGGCACTGACACTGAAGCTTTCTTT.

The rearrangement uses TRBV9 and TRBJ2-5; 9 bases agree with TRBD2. The V and J ends lost 4 bases and 5 bases, in that order; junction bases with no gene match: 9. CDR1 and CDR2 (germline): SGDLS, YYNGEE. The length of the CDR3 is 15 residues. CDR3 protein: CASSHMTSGGETQYF. The CDR3 DNA reads TGTGCCAGCAGCCACATGACTAGCGGAGGGGAGACCCAGTACTTC.

The J gene is TRBJ2-7, the V gene TRBV3-1; 8 nucleotides agree with TRBD1. The CDR3 is 15 residues long. V was clipped by 5 bases and J by 1 base; unmatched bases: 7. Germline values: CDR1 LGHDT, CDR2 YNNKEL (reference sequence). The CDR3 protein is CASSNDRGISYEQYF. The CDR3 nucleotides read TGTGCCAGCAGCAACGACAGGGGAATTTCCTACGAGCAGTACTTC.

This chain links TRBV5-1 with TRBJ2-7; TRBD1 matches 8 bases. Germline V gene data show CDR1 as SGHRS and CDR2 as YFSETQ. The CDR3 consists of 14 residues. V was clipped by 3 bases and J by 3 bases; unmatched bases: 5. The CDR3 is CASSSTGVVYEQYF. The CDR3, as DNA: TGCGCCAGCAGCTCGACAGGGGTTGTCTACGAGCAGTACTTC.

This clonotype was observed a few times. V and J are TRBV20-1 and TRBJ1-1, with 9 bases aligning to TRBD1. The CDR3 has 12 amino acids. Germline CDR1 and CDR2: DFQATT and SNEGSKA (reference sequence). The CDR3 reads CRPGQGGTEAFF. As DNA, the CDR3 is TGCAGGCCGGGACAGGGAGGGACTGAAGCTTTCTTT.

A few counts support this clonotype. The V call is TRBV7-9, the J call TRBJ2-1; 8 bases match TRBD2. The V gene end was trimmed by 2 bases and the J gene end by 7 bases; junction bases not matched to a gene: 10. This CDR3 region has 16 residues. Germline V gene lookup returns CDR1 SEHNR and CDR2 FQNEAQ (reference sequence). The CDR3 loop reads CASSLLTTSAVNEQFF. CDR3 coding DNA: TGTGCCAGCAGCTTACTCACGACTAGCGCTGTTAATGAGCAGTTCTTC.